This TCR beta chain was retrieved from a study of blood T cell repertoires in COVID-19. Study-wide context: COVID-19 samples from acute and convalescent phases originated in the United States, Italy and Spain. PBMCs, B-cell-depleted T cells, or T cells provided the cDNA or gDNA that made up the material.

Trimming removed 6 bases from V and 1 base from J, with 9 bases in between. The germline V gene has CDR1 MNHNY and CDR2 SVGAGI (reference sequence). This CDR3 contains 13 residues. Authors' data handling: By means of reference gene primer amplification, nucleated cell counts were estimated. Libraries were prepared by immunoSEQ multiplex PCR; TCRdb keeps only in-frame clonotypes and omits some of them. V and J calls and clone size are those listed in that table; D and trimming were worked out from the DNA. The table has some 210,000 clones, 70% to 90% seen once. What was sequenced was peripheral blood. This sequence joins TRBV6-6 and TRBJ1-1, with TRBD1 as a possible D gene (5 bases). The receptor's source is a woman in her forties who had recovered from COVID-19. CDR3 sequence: CASRPRENTEAFF. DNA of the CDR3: TGTGCCAGCAGACCCAGGGAGAACACTGAAGCTTTCTTT.